These 32 T cell receptor beta chains were all obtained from the same sample, sequenced in a study of blood T cell repertoires in COVID-19. This table comes from immunoSEQ multiplex PCR, and its TCRdb copy is limited to in-frame clones, with some not included. This table has roughly 100,000 clones, about 72% appearing once. Sequenced material: peripheral blood. The receptors shown here come from a man aged 55 to 70 with active or convalescent COVID-19.

Only one count was recorded for this clone. The chain links TRBV6-5 to TRBJ2-3, with D possibly TRBD1 on 5 matching bases. In germline, CDR1 is MNHEY, CDR2 SVGAGI. V was trimmed by 4 bases and J by 6 bases, leaving 8 bases between them. The CDR3 length is 12 residues. The DNA of the CDR3 is TGTGCCAGCAGTTCAGGGTCGGATACGCAGTATTTT. Translated, it gives CASSSGSDTQYF.

The chain couples TRBV28 to TRBJ1-4; D remains ambiguous. Germline CDR1 reads MDHEN; CDR2 reads SYDVKM. This CDR3 contains 15 residues. The ends were cut back, 4 bases at V and 8 bases at J, with 17 bases in the middle. CDR3 in amino acids: CASSSAFYEGEKLFF. The CDR3 DNA follows: TGTGCCAGCAGTTCCGCCTTCTACGAGGGAGAAAAACTGTTTTTT.

A few counts support this clone. The rearrangement uses TRBV9 and TRBJ1-5, with 10 positions matching TRBD1. V lost 4 bases and J lost 6; bases outside the gene matches: 7. The germline CDR1 and CDR2 sequences are SGDLS and YYNGEE. The CDR3 contains 15 residues. This CDR3 reads CASSSSGTGAQPQHF. For the CDR3, the DNA is TGTGCCAGCAGCTCATCCGGGACAGGGGCTCAGCCCCAGCATTTT.

The rearrangement links TRBV4-3 to TRBJ2-3; D may be TRBD2 (6 bases). The CDR3 has 16 amino acids. CDR1 LGHNA and CDR2 YSLEER come from the germline V gene. V lost 1 base to trimming and J lost 2 bases, with 13 bases between them. CDR3 nucleotides: TGCGCCAGCAGCCAAGTCTCTAGGACTACCACAGATACGCAGTATTTT. Translated: CASSQVSRTTTDTQYF.

The chain joins TRBV5-4 to TRBJ2-2; 7 bases agree with TRBD1. Germline CDR1 is SGHNT and CDR2 is YYREEE (reference sequence). CDR3 length: 15 residues. The V gene end was trimmed by 1 base and the J gene end by 6 bases; junction bases not matched to a gene: 6. The CDR3 loop reads CASSLNRGNAGELFF. Here the CDR3 DNA reads TGTGCCAGCAGCTTGAACAGGGGTAACGCCGGGGAGCTGTTTTTT.

This clone was found a few times. CDR3: CASSWTGQNTDTQYF. DNA of the CDR3: TGTGCCAGCAGCTGGACTGGACAGAATACAGATACGCAGTATTTT. The chain couples TRBV7-9 to TRBJ2-3; the D gene is possibly TRBD1 (6 bases). The CDR3 contains 15 residues. Per the germline V gene, CDR1 is SEHNR and CDR2 is FQNEAQ (reference sequence). With 4 bases removed from V and 3 bases from J, the gap between germline ends came to 14 bases.

The V call is TRBV2, the J call TRBJ1-6, with TRBD1 matching over 7 bases. Trimming cost V 3 bases and J 9 bases; bases outside gene matches: 8. CDR3 length equals 15 residues. Looked up from germline, CDR1 is SNHLY and CDR2 is FYNNEI. CDR3 sequence (DNA): TGTGCCAGCAGTGACGAACAGGGGATACGTTCACCCCTCCACTTT. Protein sequence: CASSDEQGIRSPLHF.

J is TRBJ1-1 and V is TRBV6-5, with 10 nucleotides matching TRBD1. V shed 1 base, J shed 4 bases, and the junction held 3 bases outside the gene matches. Germline V gives CDR1 MNHEY, CDR2 SVGAGI. This CDR3 spans 15 amino acids. DNA for the CDR3: TGTGCCAGCAGTTACTTCGGACAGGGGGGCACTGAAGCTTTCTTT. It codes for CASSYFGQGGTEAFF.

The chain is built from TRBV7-9 and TRBJ2-1, with D perhaps TRBD1 (5 bases). V was pared by 5 bases and J by 2 bases, with 7 bases between. The CDR3 contains 13 residues. Germline assignment: CDR1 SEHNR and CDR2 FQNEAQ (reference sequence). CDR3 residues: CASSDSPYNEQFF. The CDR3 DNA reads as TGTGCCAGCAGCGACAGTCCCTACAATGAGCAGTTCTTC.

The sample holds one count of this clone. The chain recombines TRBV2 with TRBJ2-7; TRBD2 is a possible D gene (6 bases). Germline CDR1 and CDR2: SNHLY and FYNNEI. V was shortened by 4 bases and J by 6 bases, with 7 bases between the two germline ends. CDR3 size: 11 residues. Here the CDR3 reads CASSVGSEQYF. In nucleotides, the CDR3 is TGTGCCAGCAGTGTCGGGAGCGAGCAGTACTTC.

The sample holds one count of this clone. This chain uses TRBV2 with TRBJ2-1; 8 nucleotides line up with TRBD2. The CDR3 is 16 residues long. Germline V gene lookup returns CDR1 SNHLY and CDR2 FYNNEI. V dropped 1 base and J dropped 6; count of bases not matched to a gene: 8. DNA of the CDR3: TGTGCCAGCAGTGAAGGGGCTAGCGGGTTCCTCAATGAGCAGTTCTTC. It codes for CASSEGASGFLNEQFF.

The gene calls are TRBV28 and TRBJ1-1; 12 nucleotides align to TRBD1. V shed 2 bases, J shed 7 bases, and the junction held 8 bases outside the gene matches. Germline assignment: CDR1 MDHEN and CDR2 SYDVKM. This CDR3 contains 16 residues. The CDR3 DNA is TGTGCCAGCAGTTTAAGGGACAGGGGGCCCTTGGGTGAAGCTTTCTTT. Amino acids: CASSLRDRGPLGEAFF. Based on the CDR3 plus reference TRBV28 and TRBJ1-1, the full variable domain is DVKVTQSSRYLVKRTGEKVFLECVQDMDHENMFWYRQDPGLGLRLIYFSYDVKMKEKGDIPEGYSVSREKKERFSLILESASTNQTSMYLCASSLRDRGPLGEAFFGQGTRLTVV.

J is TRBJ2-3 and V is TRBV7-9; TRBD2 matches at 7 bases. V dropped 4 bases and J dropped 4; count of bases not matched to a gene: 8. The CDR3 sequence is 15 residues long. The germline V gene has CDR1 SEHNR and CDR2 FQNEAQ (reference sequence). CDR3 loop: CASSSQAGEADTQYF. The CDR3 DNA reads as TGTGCCAGCAGCTCTCAGGCGGGAGAGGCAGATACGCAGTATTTT.

Only a few counts were recorded for this clone. The chain combines TRBV19 with TRBJ1-5; D not resolved. The CDR3 is 14 residues long. V gave up 5 bases and J gave up 0 bases, with 8 bases separating them. Germline CDR1 is LNHDA and CDR2 is SQIVND (reference sequence). CDR3 sequence reads: CASSEAGSNQPQHF. The CDR3 DNA reads TGTGCCAGTAGTGAGGCCGGTAGCAATCAGCCCCAGCATTTT.

The CDR3 bases are TGTGCCAGCAGCAAATCATCGGCGGGCAGCACAGATACGCAGTATTTT. Protein product: CASSKSSAGSTDTQYF. The genes are TRBV9 and TRBJ2-3, with D possibly matching TRBD2 (5 bases). V was trimmed by 4 bases and J by 0 bases, leaving 15 bases between them. CDR3 length: 16 amino acids. The germline V gene encodes CDR1 SGDLS and CDR2 YYNGEE. Full variable domain (missing parts from reference TRBV9 and TRBJ2-3): DSGVTQTPKHLITATGQRVTLRCSPRSGDLSVYWYQQSLDQGLQFLIQYYNGEERAKGNILERFSAQQFPDLHSELNLSSLELGDSALYFCASSKSSAGSTDTQYFGPGTRLTVL.

The rearrangement links TRBV5-5 to TRBJ1-2; D not certain. The ends were cut back, 3 bases at V and 0 bases at J, with 12 bases in the middle. Germline V lookup: CDR1 SGHKS, CDR2 YYEKEE (reference sequence). CDR3 size: 15 residues. This CDR3 is CASSSGLFPNYGYTF. The CDR3 nucleotides are TGTGCCAGCAGCTCTGGACTATTCCCTAACTATGGCTACACCTTC.

The chain joins TRBV6-5 to TRBJ1-1, with D maybe TRBD1 (5 bases). Germline V gene data show CDR1 as MNHEY and CDR2 as SVGAGI. With 0 bases removed from V and 4 bases from J, the gap between germline ends came to 9 bases. The CDR3 spans 14 residues. CDR3 sequence reads: CASSYSEGATEAFF. In nucleotides, the CDR3 is TGTGCCAGCAGTTACTCAGAAGGGGCCACTGAAGCTTTCTTT.

This chain joins TRBV23-1 and TRBJ2-5; 9 positions agree with TRBD1. TRBV23-1 is reported as an ORF; its role is uncertain. The length of the CDR3 is 19 residues. Germline trimming cut 0 bases from V and 4 bases from J; bases unmatched to any gene: 15. CDR3 sequence: CASSQSGVVGDRVRETQYF. The CDR3, as DNA: TGCGCCAGCAGTCAATCGGGGGTGGTTGGGGACAGGGTGAGAGAGACCCAGTACTTC.

V usage is TRBV5-1 and J usage is TRBJ2-4, with TRBD1 identical over 7 bases. V lost 4 bases, J lost 0 bases, and 10 bases stayed unmatched. The CDR3 loop spans 17 amino acids. Germline V gives CDR1 SGHRS, CDR2 YFSETQ. CDR3 sequence (DNA): TGCGCCAGCAGCAGGGACAGAACAGGCCTAGCCAAAAACATTCAGTACTTC. Translated, it gives CASSRDRTGLAKNIQYF.

V gene TRBV19 combines with J gene TRBJ1-5, with 10 bases matching TRBD1. CDR1 is LNHDA, CDR2 SQIVND, per germline (reference sequence). V shed 7 bases, J shed 4 bases, and the junction held 4 bases outside the gene matches. The CDR3 totals 14 residues. DNA of the CDR3: TGTGCCAGTACTGGGACAGGGGTAAATCAGCCCCAGCATTTT. This translates into CASTGTGVNQPQHF.

This clone was observed once. The genes are TRBV4-3 and TRBJ2-1; 9 bases map to TRBD2. Germline CDR1 LGHNA, CDR2 YSLEER. The V and J ends lost 4 bases and 7 bases, in that order; junction bases with no gene match: 11. This CDR3 has 16 residues. The CDR3 DNA is TGCGCCAGCAGCCTGAACCCTAGCGGGATGGGGAATGAGCAGTTCTTC. Translating it yields CASSLNPSGMGNEQFF.

This chain links TRBV30 with TRBJ2-1, with 10 bases identical to TRBD2. Germline V gene sequence: CDR1 GTSNPN, CDR2 SVGIG (reference sequence). The CDR3 loop spans 14 amino acids. The junction had 5 bases not matched to a gene; V was cut back by 2 bases and J by 7 bases. CDR3 region: CAWSPGLASNEQFF. Written as DNA, the CDR3 is TGTGCCTGGAGTCCGGGACTAGCGTCGAATGAGCAGTTCTTC.

The chain carries TRBV18 and TRBJ2-7; TRBD1 matches at 8 bases. V shed 3 bases, J shed 4 bases, and the junction held 2 bases outside the gene matches. CDR1 KGHSH and CDR2 LQKENI come from the germline V gene. This CDR3 has 13 residues. The CDR3 is CASSPRQGYEQYF. CDR3 sequence (DNA): TGTGCCAGCTCACCGAGACAGGGGTACGAGCAGTACTTC.

The sample holds one count of this clone. This rearrangement joins TRBV7-2 to TRBJ2-6; 11 nucleotides line up with TRBD2. The CDR3 spans 18 residues. Per germline, CDR1 SGHTA and CDR2 FQGNSA. The V and J ends lost 0 bases and 0 bases, in that order; junction bases with no gene match: 1. The CDR3 protein is CASSLAGTSGSGANVLTF. DNA for the CDR3: TGTGCCAGCAGCTTAGCGGGGACTAGCGGCTCTGGGGCCAACGTCCTGACTTTC.

The table lists this clone with a few counts. The chain joins TRBV6-6 to TRBJ1-1; no definite D call. Per germline, CDR1 MNHNY and CDR2 SVGAGI (reference sequence). There are 14 residues in the CDR3. Trimming took 7 bases from V and 1 from J, leaving 13 bases between them. The CDR3 sequence is CASTSWAENTEAFF. The CDR3 nucleotides read TGTGCCAGCACCTCATGGGCAGAGAACACTGAAGCTTTCTTT.

The gene calls are TRBV5-1 and TRBJ1-6; D not resolved. The V gene's germline CDR1 is SGHRS and CDR2 YFSETQ. This CDR3 has 13 residues. V was trimmed by 0 bases and J by 7 bases, leaving 5 bases between them. CDR3 DNA: TGCGCCAGCAGCTTGGAGCTGAATTCACCCCTCCACTTT. Protein sequence: CASSLELNSPLHF. Looking up the rest from reference TRBV5-1 and TRBJ1-6 gives the full variable domain: KAGVTQTPRYLIKTRGQQVTLSCSPISGHRSVSWYQQTPGQGLQFLFEYFSETQRNKGNFPGRFSGRQFSNSRSEMNVSTLELGDSALYLCASSLELNSPLHFGNGTRLTVT.

The rearrangement uses TRBV19 and TRBJ2-1, with TRBD2 identical over 9 bases. Germline CDR1 LNHDA, CDR2 SQIVND (reference sequence). This CDR3 has 14 residues. The junction had 6 bases not matched to a gene; V was cut back by 4 bases and J by 8 bases. This CDR3 is CASSTGTSRHEQFF. The CDR3 DNA is TGTGCCAGTAGTACCGGGACTAGCAGACATGAGCAGTTCTTC.

The CDR3 coding sequence is TGTGCCAGCGGGGCAGCTCCGAACACTGAAGCTTTCTTT. Protein: CASGAAPNTEAFF. The chain links TRBV3-1 (or the pseudogene TRBV3-2) to TRBJ1-1; a weak D match, TRBD1 (5 bases). From germline, CDR1 is LGHDT and CDR2 YNNKEL (reference sequence). This CDR3 has 13 residues. Trimming took 8 bases from V and 1 from J, leaving 11 bases between them.

The CDR3 protein is CASSPVSRGTEAFF. CDR3 nucleotide sequence: TGTGCCAGCAGCCCCGTCTCCAGGGGGACTGAAGCTTTCTTT. The V call is TRBV5-8, the J call TRBJ1-1, with 7 bases identical to TRBD1. The CDR3 runs 14 residues. Germline V gene sequence: CDR1 SGHTS, CDR2 YDEGEE. Losses at the gene ends were 4 bases for V and 5 bases for J; bases not matched to a gene: 8.

This clone has only one observation. The chain has TRBV7-9 and TRBJ1-5, with 10 bases lining up with TRBD1. Germline values: CDR1 SEHNR, CDR2 FQNEAQ (reference sequence). This CDR3 has 14 amino acids. V was clipped by 3 bases and J by 5 bases; unmatched bases: 1. Here the CDR3 DNA reads TGTGCCAGCAGCTTGGGGACAGGGGATCAGCCCCAGCATTTT. Protein: CASSLGTGDQPQHF.

This clone was seen many times. For the CDR3, the DNA is TGTGCCAGCAGCCCCCGAGAGGGGAGGTATGGCTACACCTTC. Translating it yields CASSPREGRYGYTF. This chain connects TRBV3-1 (or the pseudogene TRBV3-2) to TRBJ1-2, with a possible D match to TRBD1 (5 bases). The V end lost 4 bases, the J end lost 5 bases, and 14 bases lay between the germline ends. This CDR3 spans 14 amino acids. Germline V CDR1 and CDR2: LGHDT, YNNKEL (reference sequence).

Here the CDR3 reads CSGQASGRARETQYF. CDR3 sequence (DNA): TGCAGCGGACAGGCTAGCGGGAGGGCCCGGGAGACCCAGTACTTC. J is TRBJ2-5 and V is TRBV29-1, with 12 positions matching TRBD2. Germline V gene lookup returns CDR1 SQVTM and CDR2 ANQGSEA. V was clipped by 7 bases and J by 5 bases; unmatched bases: 11. CDR3 length: 15 amino acids.